This passage covers 2 T cell receptor beta chains from one sample sequenced in a study of blood T cell repertoires in COVID-19. Here immunoSEQ multiplex PCR was the method, and the copy in TCRdb shows in-frame clones only, minus some. Of 300,000 to 400,000 clones listed, around nine tenths were seen once; the top ten hold roughly 3%. The sample comprised peripheral blood. These receptors all stem from a woman between 18 and 29 years old who had recovered from COVID-19.

This chain joins TRBV11-2 and TRBJ2-5; D is possibly TRBD2 (7 bases). Germline-derived CDR1 and CDR2 are SGHAT and FQNNGV. This CDR3 contains 18 residues. Trimming cost V 5 bases and J 5 bases, with 27 bases left between them. In DNA form, the CDR3 reads TGTGCCAGCAGCCCAAGGGGGGGCGGGGGCGCCAGACGGGAGACCCAGTACTTC. This sequence encodes CASSPRGGGGARRETQYF.

Here the CDR3 DNA reads TGTGCCAGCAGCCTTTCACGACTAGCGGGAGAGGTTAACGGGGAGCTGTTTTTT. The encoded protein is CASSLSRLAGEVNGELFF. The chain carries TRBV13 and TRBJ2-2; 12 bases map to TRBD2. Germline loops: CDR1 PRHDT, CDR2 FYEKMQ (reference sequence). V shed 5 bases, J shed 7 bases, and the junction held 14 bases outside the gene matches. This CDR3 is 18 amino acids long.